This T cell receptor beta chain was recorded in a study of blood T cells in healthy people across ages. Study-level information: About one barcoded beta molecule per two T cells was captured by template switching. The study, taken as a whole, reports: Donors of long life had a larger count of naive CD4+ cells and greater diversity than aged donors.

A sample-barcoded 5' primer and a J-beta primer mix were used in a second PCR of roughly 6 to 11 cycles. Each cDNA molecule carried a tag from a template-switch adaptor that contained 12 random nucleotides. TCRdb reprocessed the 5' RACE reads with MiXCR, giving one entry per CDR3 protein. The sample has around 750,000 distinct CDR3 sequences, about 55% seen once. In the case of this clonotype: Its target is not known.

Whenever a sample was processed, at least 6 million PBMCs were isolated. This CDR3 is 19 amino acids long. Germline V gene sequence: CDR1 SGHDT, CDR2 YYEEEE. Deletions cut 4 bases from V and 3 bases from J, with 29 bases between. This TCR came from a man at least 80 years old in good health. The genes are TRBV5-6 and TRBJ2-7, with D maybe TRBD1 (8 bases). Specimen: blood. DNA for the CDR3: TGTGCCAGCAGCCAGACTCACAAATACGGACAGGGAGGGGGCTACGAGCAGTACTTC. Its translation is CASSQTHKYGQGGGYEQYF. Filled out from reference TRBV5-6 and TRBJ2-7, the complete variable domain reads DAGVTQSPTHLIKTRGQQVTLRCSPKSGHDTVSWYQQALGQGPQFIFQYYEEEERQRGNFPDRFSGHQFPNYSSELNVNALLLGDSALYLCASSQTHKYGQGGGYEQYFGPGTRLTVT.